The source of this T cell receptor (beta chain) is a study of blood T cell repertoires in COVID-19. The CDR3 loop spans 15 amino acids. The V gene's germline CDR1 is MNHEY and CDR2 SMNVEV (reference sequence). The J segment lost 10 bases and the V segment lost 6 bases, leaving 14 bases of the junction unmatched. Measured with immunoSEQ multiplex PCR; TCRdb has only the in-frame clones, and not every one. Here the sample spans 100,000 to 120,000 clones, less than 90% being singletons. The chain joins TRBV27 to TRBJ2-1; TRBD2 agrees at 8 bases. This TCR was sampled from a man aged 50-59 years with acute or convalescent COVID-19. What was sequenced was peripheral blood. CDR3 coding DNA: TGTGCCAGCAGACTCGGGGGGGCCTTTACTCTCGAGCAGTTCTTC. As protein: CASRLGGAFTLEQFF.